A single sample gave rise to the 32 T cell receptor beta chains below, sequenced in a study of blood T cell repertoires in COVID-19. Clones were sequenced by immunoSEQ multiplex PCR, and TCRdb holds only the in-frame ones, with some missing. In the table there are 100,000 to 150,000 clones, about 83% of which are singletons. Sequencing used peripheral blood. These receptors all stem from a human donor in a cohort sampled during active COVID-19.

The genes are TRBV24-1 and TRBJ1-5, with D perhaps TRBD1 (5 bases). V gave up 3 bases and J gave up 4 bases, with 9 bases separating them. The length of the CDR3 is 14 residues. The V gene's germline CDR1 is KGHDR and CDR2 SFDVKD. Here the CDR3 DNA reads TGTGCCACCAGTGATACAGGACGGAATCAGCCCCAGCATTTT. Protein sequence: CATSDTGRNQPQHF.

A single count supports this clone. The rearrangement links TRBV18 to TRBJ1-1, with 8 bases that match TRBD1. With 5 bases clipped from V and 5 bases from J, the junction kept 7 bases outside the gene matches. The V gene's germline CDR1 is KGHSH and CDR2 LQKENI. The CDR3 loop spans 14 amino acids. The CDR3 DNA follows: TGTGCCAGCTCAACTCAGGGGGCGCGAACTGAAGCTTTCTTT. The encoded protein is CASSTQGARTEAFF.

The gene calls are TRBV4-1 and TRBJ2-1; 11 nucleotides align to TRBD2. V trimming: 3 bases; J trimming: 6 bases; junction bases outside the gene matches: 7. CDR1 and CDR2 from the germline V gene are MGHRA and YSYEKL. There are 16 residues in the CDR3. The CDR3 nucleotides read TGCGCCAGCAGCCACGTTAGCGGGAGGGCCGGCAATGAGCAGTTCTTC. This gives the protein CASSHVSGRAGNEQFF.

The chain is built from TRBV19 and TRBJ1-2; D ambiguous. The CDR3 contains 19 residues. V was shortened by 5 bases and J by 0 bases, with 25 bases between the two germline ends. The germline CDR1 and CDR2 sequences are LNHDA and SQIVND (reference sequence). This CDR3 is CASSPSGKGWLRSNYGYTF. The CDR3 DNA sequence: TGTGCCAGTAGTCCATCGGGGAAGGGTTGGTTGAGGTCTAACTATGGCTACACCTTC.

The chain uses TRBV7-9 and TRBJ1-2; no firm D call. The CDR3 is made up of 16 amino acids. The germline CDR1 and CDR2 sequences are SEHNR and FQNEAQ (reference sequence). The V end was cut by 7 bases, the J end by 4 bases, with 22 bases between. The CDR3 bases are TGTGCCAGCAACGCCATTAGAAGAGGAGTTTTCTATGGCTACACCTTC. Translated: CASNAIRRGVFYGYTF.

The chain has TRBV7-6 and TRBJ2-7; weak D call: TRBD1 (6 bases). Trimming pared 1 base from V and 0 bases from J, leaving 10 bases between. In germline, CDR1 is SGHVS, CDR2 FNYEAQ. This CDR3 spans 15 amino acids. CDR3 bases: TGTGCCAGCAGCTTAGAGGACAGTCGCTCCTACGAGCAGTACTTC. Its translation is CASSLEDSRSYEQYF.

This rearrangement joins TRBV5-1 to TRBJ1-1; D not resolved. Germline values: CDR1 SGHRS, CDR2 YFSETQ. CDR3 length equals 13 residues. V was shortened by 2 bases and J by 5 bases, with 10 bases between the two germline ends. The CDR3 here is CASSFEAMTEAFF. CDR3 bases: TGCGCCAGCAGCTTTGAGGCGATGACTGAAGCTTTCTTT.

The chain is built from TRBV6-5 and TRBJ2-1; TRBD2 is a possible D gene (6 bases). CDR1 and CDR2 from the germline V gene are MNHEY and SVGAGI. The CDR3 extends over 15 amino acids. Trimming stripped 0 bases from V and 8 bases from J, with 14 bases between. As DNA, the CDR3 is TGTGCCAGCAGTTACTCGGTGGGGAGGAAAGATGAGCAGTTCTTC. It specifies CASSYSVGRKDEQFF.

The rearrangement joins TRBV7-2 to TRBJ1-1; the D gene is possibly TRBD1 (5 bases). The germline V and J ends were trimmed by 5 bases and 7 bases, with 11 bases remaining between them. Per germline, CDR1 SGHTA and CDR2 FQGNSA. CDR3 length: 12 amino acids. For the CDR3, the DNA is TGTGCCAGCAGCCAGGGTTTATTTGAAGCTTTCTTT. Amino acids: CASSQGLFEAFF.

V is TRBV7-6 and J is TRBJ2-3; TRBD1 matches at 7 bases. V lost 5 bases, J lost 0 bases, and 8 bases stayed unmatched. This CDR3 has 16 amino acids. CDR1 SGHVS and CDR2 FNYEAQ come from the germline V gene. This CDR3 is CASSIRTGTSTDTQYF. In nucleotides, the CDR3 is TGTGCCAGCAGCATTAGGACAGGAACTAGCACAGATACGCAGTATTTT.

V gene TRBV2 combines with J gene TRBJ1-5, with 7 bases aligning to TRBD1. The CDR3 has 12 residues. Looked up from germline, CDR1 is SNHLY and CDR2 is FYNNEI. V lost 7 bases and J lost 6; bases outside the gene matches: 3. The CDR3 region is CASKGGGQPQHF. CDR3 in DNA: TGTGCCAGCAAAGGGGGCGGTCAGCCCCAGCATTTT.

The chain joins TRBV7-9 to TRBJ2-7, with TRBD1 identical over 10 bases. This CDR3 is 14 amino acids long. V lost 5 bases to trimming and J lost 6 bases; unmatched junction nucleotides: 7. Germline loops: CDR1 SEHNR, CDR2 FQNEAQ (reference sequence). The DNA of the CDR3 is TGTGCCAGCAGCAGAGGGGGACAGGGGAGCGAGCAGTACTTC. Amino acid sequence: CASSRGGQGSEQYF.

V gene TRBV6-5 combines with J gene TRBJ1-1; a weak D match, TRBD1 (5 bases). Germline V gene data show CDR1 as MNHEY and CDR2 as SVGAGI. With 0 bases removed from V and 4 bases from J, the gap between germline ends came to 12 bases. This CDR3 is 15 amino acids long. The CDR3 loop is CASSYSIKGITEAFF. CDR3 DNA: TGTGCCAGCAGTTACTCGATTAAGGGGATCACTGAAGCTTTCTTT.

The V call is TRBV5-4, the J call TRBJ2-7; a weak D match, TRBD1 (5 bases). V lost 0 bases and J 4 bases, leaving 14 bases between the germline ends. The CDR3 sequence is 15 residues long. CDR1 and CDR2 from the germline V gene are SGHNT and YYREEE (reference sequence). The CDR3 loop is CASSLGQGPSYEQYF. CDR3 bases: TGTGCCAGCAGCTTGGGGCAGGGCCCCTCGTACGAGCAGTACTTC.

The chain recombines TRBV6-6 with TRBJ1-1, with D maybe TRBD1 (5 bases). This CDR3 has 11 amino acids. Germline V gene lookup returns CDR1 MNHNY and CDR2 SVGAGI (reference sequence). Trimming took off 2 bases at V and 8 bases at J, with 6 bases between the two ends. The CDR3: CASSYRQEAFF. The CDR3 DNA follows: TGTGCCAGCAGTTACCGACAGGAAGCTTTCTTT.

The sample holds one count of this clone. V is TRBV7-8 and J is TRBJ2-6; TRBD1 might be the D (6 bases). Trimming shortened V by 5 bases and J by 0 bases, and 11 bases separated the two germline ends. The CDR3 has 16 residues. CDR1 is SGHVS and CDR2 is FQNEAQ in the germline V gene. CDR3 DNA: TGTGCCAGCAGCGACCTCAGGGGCTCTGGGGCCAACGTCCTGACTTTC. As protein: CASSDLRGSGANVLTF.

The V and J genes are TRBV6-2 or TRBV6-3 and TRBJ2-5, with 10 bases lining up with TRBD1. This CDR3 spans 17 amino acids. Germline values: CDR1 MNHEY, CDR2 SVGEGT. V lost 4 bases and J lost 1; bases outside the gene matches: 9. The CDR3 bases are TGTGCCAGCAGTTCCCTACTTTGGGACAGGGGCCAAGAGACCCAGTACTTC. Translating it yields CASSSLLWDRGQETQYF.

CDR3 in amino acids: CASSLRDYEQYF. The CDR3 region has the DNA TGTGCCAGCAGCTTGCGAGACTACGAGCAGTACTTC. V gene TRBV5-4 combines with J gene TRBJ2-7; D is uncertain. Trimming removed 1 base from V and 3 bases from J, with 5 bases in between. CDR3 size: 12 residues. CDR1 SGHNT and CDR2 YYREEE come from the germline V gene (reference sequence).

This chain connects TRBV7-2 to TRBJ1-6; no clear D. Trimming left V 3 bases short and J 6 bases short, with 9 bases between. Germline loops: CDR1 SGHTA, CDR2 FQGNSA. The CDR3 length is 14 residues. The CDR3 DNA reads TGTGCCAGCAGCTTGCTGGGAGTTAATTCACCCCTCCACTTT. Translation: CASSLLGVNSPLHF.

This chain connects TRBV6-5 to TRBJ1-6, with 7 bases aligning to TRBD1. J gave up 7 bases and V 2 bases, and 5 bases lay outside the gene matches. The CDR3 covers 15 residues. The germline V gene encodes CDR1 MNHEY and CDR2 SVGAGI. CDR3 residues: CASSYLGTDNSPLHF. In DNA, the CDR3 is TGTGCCAGCAGTTACCTTGGGACAGACAATTCACCCCTCCACTTT.

This clone was found once. V and J are TRBV30 and TRBJ2-3; TRBD2 matches at 11 bases. With V trimmed by 1 base and J by 0 bases, 6 bases remained unmatched. The CDR3 runs 17 residues. Germline CDR1 is GTSNPN and CDR2 is SVGIG (reference sequence). For the CDR3, the DNA is TGTGCCTGGAGTGAACCGGGACTAGCGGCTAGCACAGATACGCAGTATTTT. This gives the protein CAWSEPGLAASTDTQYF.

This chain links TRBV19 with TRBJ1-6; 12 bases line up with TRBD1. The V segment lost 7 bases and the J segment 7 bases; nucleotides outside the gene matches: 26. The CDR3 has 22 residues. The germline gives CDR1 LNHDA, CDR2 SQIVND (reference sequence). CDR3 loop: CASTIRGRAGTGGPSGNSPLHF. The CDR3 DNA is TGTGCCAGTACCATCCGTGGGAGGGCCGGGACAGGGGGCCCGAGCGGGAATTCACCCCTCCACTTT.

The V and J genes are TRBV7-8 and TRBJ2-7; 10 positions agree with TRBD2. In germline, CDR1 is SGHVS, CDR2 FQNEAQ. V was pared by 5 bases and J by 4 bases, with 2 bases of the junction left unmatched. The CDR3 has 13 residues. In nucleotides, the CDR3 is TGTGCCAGCAGCAGCGGGGGGGATTACGAGCAGTACTTC. Its protein product is CASSSGGDYEQYF.

The V and J genes are TRBV7-2 and TRBJ2-1; 9 bases agree with TRBD2. Per the germline V gene, CDR1 is SGHTA and CDR2 is FQGNSA. The ends lost 1 base at V and 8 bases at J; junction bases unmatched: 9. The CDR3 has 16 amino acids. The CDR3 is CASSLGIAGASYEQFF. CDR3 nucleotides: TGTGCCAGCAGCTTAGGTATAGCGGGAGCTTCTTATGAGCAGTTCTTC.

The chain links TRBV6-5 to TRBJ2-3, with 7 bases lining up with TRBD1. Looked up from germline, CDR1 is MNHEY and CDR2 is SVGAGI. Germline trimming cut 2 bases from V and 4 bases from J; bases unmatched to any gene: 9. The CDR3 spans 16 residues. DNA for the CDR3: TGTGCCAGCAGTTACCACAGGGGAGAGGCGGCAGATACGCAGTATTTT. It specifies CASSYHRGEAADTQYF.

This rearrangement joins TRBV7-9 to TRBJ2-6, with 7 bases that match TRBD2. CDR1 is SEHNR, CDR2 FQNEAQ, per germline (reference sequence). V was clipped by 8 bases and J by 4 bases; unmatched bases: 11. This CDR3 is built from 16 residues. CDR3 region: CASGGSGISGANVLTF. CDR3 nucleotide sequence: TGTGCCAGCGGTGGAAGCGGGATATCCGGGGCCAACGTCCTGACTTTC.

The V call is TRBV18, the J call TRBJ2-7; TRBD2 matches at 12 bases. The germline V gene encodes CDR1 KGHSH and CDR2 LQKENI. After removal of 3 bases from V and 5 bases from J, the junction contained 5 bases not matched to a gene. This CDR3 region has 15 residues. The CDR3 DNA reads as TGTGCCAGCTCACCTCTAGCGGGAGGGCCTAACGAGCAGTACTTC. Its translation is CASSPLAGGPNEQYF.

The V gene is TRBV4-1, the J gene TRBJ2-7, with D perhaps matching TRBD2 (6 bases). This CDR3 is 15 amino acids long. The germline gives CDR1 MGHRA, CDR2 YSYEKL. Trimming cost V 0 bases and J 2 bases, with 11 bases left between them. The CDR3: CASSQDVAGPYEQYF. DNA for the CDR3: TGCGCCAGCAGCCAAGATGTGGCGGGGCCCTACGAGCAGTACTTC.

V usage is TRBV9 and J usage is TRBJ1-2, with 7 bases fitting TRBD1. The CDR3 loop spans 16 amino acids. Trimming at V came to 0 bases and at J to 5 bases, leaving 10 bases not matched to a gene. The germline V gene encodes CDR1 SGDLS and CDR2 YYNGEE. The CDR3 here is CASSVGLLPGGYGYTF. The CDR3 nucleotides read TGTGCCAGCAGCGTAGGGCTTCTCCCAGGGGGGTATGGCTACACCTTC.

Ten or more counts support this clone. V gene TRBV30 combines with J gene TRBJ2-7, with a weak D call TRBD2 (5 bases). CDR1 is GTSNPN and CDR2 is SVGIG in the germline V gene (reference sequence). The V end was cut by 3 bases, the J end by 4 bases, with 10 bases between. The length of the CDR3 is 12 residues. Written as DNA, the CDR3 is TGTGCCTGGAGCTTGGAGGCTTACGAGCAGTACTTC. Translation gives CAWSLEAYEQYF.

The V call is TRBV15, the J call TRBJ1-1, with TRBD1 matching 8 bases. Germline V gene sequence: CDR1 LNHNV, CDR2 YYDKDF (reference sequence). V was pared by 2 bases and J by 6 bases, with 11 bases of the junction left unmatched. CDR3 length: 16 residues. The CDR3 nucleotides read TGTGCCACCAGCAGATTCCCGGGCAGGGGGCCACCTGAAGCTTTCTTT. Its translation: CATSRFPGRGPPEAFF.

The CDR3 region is CAFKKGGETQYF. The CDR3 DNA reads TGTGCCTTTAAGAAAGGAGGAGAGACCCAGTACTTC. V is TRBV30 and J is TRBJ2-5; TRBD2 might be the D (5 bases). The CDR3 covers 12 residues. Germline V gene lookup returns CDR1 GTSNPN and CDR2 SVGIG (reference sequence). The V end lost 7 bases, the J end lost 4 bases, and 13 bases lay between the germline ends.